The 14 T cell receptor beta chains in this list originate from one sample, sequenced in a study of somatic mutations in cytotoxic T cells in rheumatoid arthritis. The data were produced by immunoSEQ multiplex PCR, yet TCRdb's version contains in-frame clones alone and is incomplete. The sample has about 20,000 clones; around 68% are singletons. The sequenced sample was CD8+ T cells sorted from blood. Receptors were obtained from a man in his fifties or sixties in good health.

The chain links TRBV25-1 to TRBJ2-1; 9 positions agree with TRBD1. This CDR3 spans 13 amino acids. Trimming removed 7 bases from V and 7 bases from J; junction bases left unmatched: 5. The V gene's germline CDR1 is MGHDK and CDR2 SYGVNS. The CDR3 reads CASTHRGRNEQFF. CDR3 bases: TGTGCCAGCACTCACAGGGGGCGAAATGAGCAGTTCTTC.

This chain's CDR3 is CASSLLGFGRAEGGELFF. CDR3 DNA sequence: TGTGCCAGCAGTTTATTGGGTTTCGGGAGGGCCGAGGGCGGGGAGCTGTTTTTT. This rearrangement joins TRBV27 to TRBJ2-2; TRBD2 matches 8 bases. V shed 1 base and J 7 bases; nucleotides not matched to a gene: 14. Germline CDR1 MNHEY, CDR2 SMNVEV (reference sequence). The CDR3 has 18 residues.

The chain employs TRBV6-4 and TRBJ2-1, with TRBD1 matching over 9 bases. CDR3 length: 14 amino acids. The germline V gene encodes CDR1 MRHNA and CDR2 SNTAGT. The V gene end was trimmed by 5 bases and the J gene end by 5 bases; junction bases not matched to a gene: 4. The chain's CDR3 is CASSHDRGDNEQFF. CDR3 sequence (DNA): TGTGCCAGCAGTCATGACAGGGGGGACAATGAGCAGTTCTTC.

The V call is TRBV2, the J call TRBJ2-1, with a weak D call TRBD1 (6 bases). The V end lost 4 bases, the J end lost 9 bases, and 13 bases lay between the germline ends. This CDR3 region has 13 residues. In germline, CDR1 is SNHLY, CDR2 FYNNEI. CDR3: CASSVRQVFEQFF. The CDR3 coding sequence is TGTGCCAGCAGTGTTCGACAGGTATTTGAGCAGTTCTTC.

The count of this clone is one. The genes are TRBV10-2 and TRBJ2-5; TRBD2 aligns across 8 bases. Germline-derived CDR1 and CDR2 are WSHSY and SAAADI. The CDR3 consists of 12 residues. J gave up 8 bases and V 8 bases, and 7 bases lay outside the gene matches. The CDR3 DNA reads TGCGCCAGCGGACTAGCCGCGGTCACCCAGTACTTC. Residues: CASGLAAVTQYF.

This clone was counted a single time. The gene calls are TRBV11-2 and TRBJ2-7; no firm D call. The V gene lost 5 bases and the J gene lost 6 bases, with 11 bases spanning the gap. Germline V gives CDR1 SGHAT, CDR2 FQNNGV. The CDR3 runs 12 residues. The CDR3 region is CASSEAVAEQYF. The CDR3 DNA follows: TGTGCCAGCAGCGAGGCTGTGGCCGAGCAGTACTTC.

The chain links TRBV5-1 to TRBJ2-3; 9 nucleotides align to TRBD1. Germline values: CDR1 SGHRS, CDR2 YFSETQ. Trimming took 5 bases from V and 5 from J; bases not matched to a gene: 6. CDR3 length: 14 amino acids. Written as DNA, the CDR3 is TGCGCCAGCAGAACAACAGGGGGCAAAGATACGCAGTATTTT. Translation gives CASRTTGGKDTQYF. The variable domain in full, completed from reference TRBV5-1 and TRBJ2-3, reads KAGVTQTPRYLIKTRGQQVTLSCSPISGHRSVSWYQQTPGQGLQFLFEYFSETQRNKGNFPGRFSGRQFSNSRSEMNVSTLELGDSALYLCASRTTGGKDTQYFGPGTRLTVL.

This clone has a single count. This rearrangement joins TRBV9 to TRBJ2-5; the match to TRBD1 covers 8 bases. The CDR3 runs to 16 residues. The J segment lost 5 bases and the V segment lost 0 bases, leaving 9 bases of the junction unmatched. The germline V gene encodes CDR1 SGDLS and CDR2 YYNGEE. The chain's CDR3 is CASSVEAGGILETQYF. In nucleotides, the CDR3 is TGTGCCAGCAGCGTAGAGGCAGGGGGCATCTTGGAGACCCAGTACTTC. The full variable domain, with the rest looked up from reference TRBV9 and TRBJ2-5, is DSGVTQTPKHLITATGQRVTLRCSPRSGDLSVYWYQQSLDQGLQFLIQYYNGEERAKGNILERFSAQQFPDLHSELNLSSLELGDSALYFCASSVEAGGILETQYFGPGTRLLVL.

V usage is TRBV2 and J usage is TRBJ2-2; tentatively, D is TRBD1 (6 bases). Looked up from germline, CDR1 is SNHLY and CDR2 is FYNNEI. V was trimmed by 7 bases and J by 0 bases, leaving 15 bases between them. This CDR3 has 16 amino acids. The CDR3 sequence is CASNDRDNPNTGELFF. In nucleotides, the CDR3 is TGTGCCAGCAACGACCGGGACAACCCGAACACCGGGGAGCTGTTTTTT.

The chain has TRBV7-6 and TRBJ2-2; D possibly corresponds to TRBD1 (6 bases). This CDR3 is built from 15 residues. The germline gives CDR1 SGHVS, CDR2 FNYEAQ. Deletions cut 2 bases from V and 1 base from J, with 8 bases between. The CDR3 sequence: CASSLTDRNTGELFF. DNA for the CDR3: TGTGCCAGCAGCTTAACGGACAGGAACACCGGGGAGCTGTTTTTT.

This clone was counted only a few times. The chain is built from TRBV4-3 and TRBJ2-3, with TRBD1 identical over 9 bases. The germline gives CDR1 LGHNA, CDR2 YSLEER. The CDR3 is 18 amino acids. The trim removed 0 bases at V and 5 bases at J, leaving 12 bases unmatched. The CDR3 is CASSQDSRTGDSKDTQYF. The DNA for the CDR3 is TGCGCCAGCAGCCAAGATTCGAGGACAGGGGATAGTAAAGATACGCAGTATTTT.

The chain joins TRBV7-8 to TRBJ2-7; 7 positions agree with TRBD2. V lost 4 bases to trimming and J lost 0 bases; unmatched junction nucleotides: 6. CDR3 length: 15 amino acids. Germline assignment: CDR1 SGHVS and CDR2 FQNEAQ. The CDR3 sequence is CASSSGRTSSYEQYF. The CDR3 bases are TGTGCCAGCAGCTCCGGGAGGACATCCTCCTACGAGCAGTACTTC.

The gene calls are TRBV7-2 and TRBJ2-1, with D maybe TRBD1 (5 bases). The V gene's germline CDR1 is SGHTA and CDR2 FQGNSA. V lost 1 base, J lost 7 bases, and 11 bases lay in between. The CDR3 is 14 residues long. CDR3 protein: CASSLGQGKNEQFF. DNA of the CDR3: TGTGCCAGCAGCTTAGGGCAGGGTAAGAATGAGCAGTTCTTC.

This chain uses TRBV7-9 with TRBJ2-4, with D perhaps TRBD1 (5 bases). Trimming shortened V by 7 bases and J by 1 base, and 11 bases separated the two germline ends. The V gene's germline CDR1 is SEHNR and CDR2 FQNEAQ (reference sequence). The CDR3 sequence is 14 residues long. CDR3 in DNA: TGTGCCAGCACCCAAGGGGTTGCCAAAAACATTCAGTACTTC. It is translated as CASTQGVAKNIQYF. Complete variable domain (other parts from reference TRBV7-9 and TRBJ2-4): DTGVSQNPRHKITKRGQNVTFRCDPISEHNRLYWYRQTLGQGPEFLTYFQNEAQLEKSRLLSDRFSAERPKGSFSTLEIQRTEQGDSAMYLCASTQGVAKNIQYFGAGTRLSVL.